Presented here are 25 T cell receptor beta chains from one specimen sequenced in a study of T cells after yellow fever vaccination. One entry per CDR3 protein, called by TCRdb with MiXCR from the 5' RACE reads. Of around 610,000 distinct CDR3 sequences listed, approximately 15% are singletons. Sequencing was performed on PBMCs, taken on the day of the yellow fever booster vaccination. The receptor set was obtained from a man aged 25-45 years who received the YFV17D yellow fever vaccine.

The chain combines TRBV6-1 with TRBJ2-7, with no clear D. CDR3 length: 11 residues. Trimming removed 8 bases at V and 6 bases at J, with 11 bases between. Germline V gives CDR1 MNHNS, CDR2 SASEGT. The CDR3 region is CASDRVGEQYF. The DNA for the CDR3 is TGTGCCAGCGATAGAGTTGGCGAGCAGTACTTC.

DNA of the CDR3: TGCAGCGTTCGGACAGGGAGGCACGAGCAGTACTTC. This translates into CSVRTGRHEQYF. The chain employs TRBV29-1 and TRBJ2-7; 8 bases fit TRBD1. CDR3 length equals 12 residues. The ends lost 5 bases at V and 5 bases at J; junction bases unmatched: 5. The germline gives CDR1 SQVTM, CDR2 ANQGSEA.

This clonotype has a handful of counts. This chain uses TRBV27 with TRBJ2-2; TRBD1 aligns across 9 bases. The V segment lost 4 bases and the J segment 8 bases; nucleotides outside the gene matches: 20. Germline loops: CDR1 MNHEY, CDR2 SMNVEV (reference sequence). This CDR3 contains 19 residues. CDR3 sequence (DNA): TGTGCCAGCAGTTCCAGTCCCGGGACAGGGAAGATCGCGGTGGGGGAGCTGTTTTTT. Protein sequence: CASSSSPGTGKIAVGELFF.

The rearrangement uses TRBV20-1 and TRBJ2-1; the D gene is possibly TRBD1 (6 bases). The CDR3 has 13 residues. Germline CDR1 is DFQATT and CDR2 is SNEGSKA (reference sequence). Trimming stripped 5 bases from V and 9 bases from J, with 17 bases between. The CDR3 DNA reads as TGCAGTGCTTCCCGCCAAGGCAGGGGTGAGCAGTTCTTC. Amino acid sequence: CSASRQGRGEQFF.

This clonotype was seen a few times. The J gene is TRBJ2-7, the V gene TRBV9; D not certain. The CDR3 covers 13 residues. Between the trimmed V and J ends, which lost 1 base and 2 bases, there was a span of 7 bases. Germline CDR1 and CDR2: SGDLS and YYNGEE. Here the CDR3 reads CASSVRPAYEQYF. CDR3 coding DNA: TGTGCCAGCAGCGTACGCCCGGCCTACGAGCAGTACTTC.

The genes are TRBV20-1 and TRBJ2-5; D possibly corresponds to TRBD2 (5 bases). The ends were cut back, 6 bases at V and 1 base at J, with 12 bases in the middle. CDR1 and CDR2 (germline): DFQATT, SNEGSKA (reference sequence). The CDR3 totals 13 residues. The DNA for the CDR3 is TGCAGTGCGGTTAACGGGGTCCAAGAGACCCAGTACTTC. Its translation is CSAVNGVQETQYF.

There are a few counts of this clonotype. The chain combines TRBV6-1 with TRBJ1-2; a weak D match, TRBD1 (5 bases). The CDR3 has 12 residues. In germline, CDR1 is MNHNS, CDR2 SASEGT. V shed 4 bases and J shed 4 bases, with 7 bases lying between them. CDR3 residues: CASSATVYGYTF. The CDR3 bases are TGTGCCAGCAGTGCGACAGTCTATGGCTACACCTTC.

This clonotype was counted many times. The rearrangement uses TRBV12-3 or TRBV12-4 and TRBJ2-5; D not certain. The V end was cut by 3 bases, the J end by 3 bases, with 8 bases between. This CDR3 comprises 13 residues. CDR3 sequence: CASSFGAKETQYF. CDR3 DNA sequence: TGTGCCAGCAGTTTCGGAGCGAAAGAGACCCAGTACTTC.

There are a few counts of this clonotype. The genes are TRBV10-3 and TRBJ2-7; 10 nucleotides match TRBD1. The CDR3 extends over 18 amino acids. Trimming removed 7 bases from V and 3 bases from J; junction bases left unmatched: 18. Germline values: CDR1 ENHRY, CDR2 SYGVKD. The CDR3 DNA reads TGTGCCATCAAAGGGGAGCGGGGCCCGGGACAGGGGAACTACGAGCAGTACTTC. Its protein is CAIKGERGPGQGNYEQYF.

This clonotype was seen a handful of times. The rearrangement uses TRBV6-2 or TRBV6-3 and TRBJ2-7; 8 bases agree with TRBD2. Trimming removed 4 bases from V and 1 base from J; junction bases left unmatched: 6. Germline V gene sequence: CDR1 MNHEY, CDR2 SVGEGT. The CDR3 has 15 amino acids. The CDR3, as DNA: TGTGCCAGCAGTTGGAGGGCTAGCGGGTCCTACGAGCAGTACTTC. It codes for CASSWRASGSYEQYF.

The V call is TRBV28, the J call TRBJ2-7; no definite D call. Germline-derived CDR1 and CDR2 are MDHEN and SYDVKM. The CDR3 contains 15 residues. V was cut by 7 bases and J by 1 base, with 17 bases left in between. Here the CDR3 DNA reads TGTGCCAGCACCTCAAGGGAAAGAAGATCCTACGAGCAGTACTTC. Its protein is CASTSRERRSYEQYF.

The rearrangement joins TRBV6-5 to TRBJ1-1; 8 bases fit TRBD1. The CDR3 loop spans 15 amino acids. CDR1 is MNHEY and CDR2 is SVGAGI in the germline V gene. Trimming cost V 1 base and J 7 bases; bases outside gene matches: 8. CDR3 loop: CASSYWQGAGIEAFF. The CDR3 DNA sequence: TGTGCCAGCAGTTACTGGCAGGGGGCTGGGATTGAAGCTTTCTTT.

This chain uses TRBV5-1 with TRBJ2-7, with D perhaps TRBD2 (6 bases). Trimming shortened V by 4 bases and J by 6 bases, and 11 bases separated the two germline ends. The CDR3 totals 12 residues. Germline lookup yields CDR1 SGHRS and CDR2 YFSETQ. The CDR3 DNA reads TGCGCCAGCAGCACCCTCGGGGGCGAGCAGTACTTC. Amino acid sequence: CASSTLGGEQYF.

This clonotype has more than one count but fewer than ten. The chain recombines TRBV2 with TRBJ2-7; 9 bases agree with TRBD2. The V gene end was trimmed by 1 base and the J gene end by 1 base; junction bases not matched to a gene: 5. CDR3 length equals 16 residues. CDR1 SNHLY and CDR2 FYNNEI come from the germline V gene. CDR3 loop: CASSEEASGKSYEQYF. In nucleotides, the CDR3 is TGTGCCAGCAGTGAAGAGGCTAGCGGGAAGTCCTACGAGCAGTACTTC.

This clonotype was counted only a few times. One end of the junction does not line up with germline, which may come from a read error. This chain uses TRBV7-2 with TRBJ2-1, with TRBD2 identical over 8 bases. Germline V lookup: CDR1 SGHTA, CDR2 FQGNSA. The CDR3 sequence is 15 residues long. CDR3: CASTLLLAAYNEQFF. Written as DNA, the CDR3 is TGTGCCAGCACCTTATTACTAGCGGCCTACAATGAGCAGTTCTTC.

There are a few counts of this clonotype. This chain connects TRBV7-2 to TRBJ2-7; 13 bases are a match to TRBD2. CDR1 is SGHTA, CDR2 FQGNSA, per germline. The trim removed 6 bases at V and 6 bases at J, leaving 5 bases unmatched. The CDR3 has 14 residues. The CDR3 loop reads CASRLGTSGTEQYF. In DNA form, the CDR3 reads TGTGCCAGCAGACTCGGGACTAGCGGGACCGAGCAGTACTTC.

Here the CDR3 reads CASSPGTSGSEQFF. DNA of the CDR3: TGTGCCAGCAGTCCCGGGACTAGCGGGTCTGAGCAGTTCTTC. The chain couples TRBV12-3 or TRBV12-4 to TRBJ2-1; TRBD2 agrees at 12 bases. Trimming removed 5 bases from V and 9 bases from J; junction bases left unmatched: 5. This CDR3 has 14 amino acids.

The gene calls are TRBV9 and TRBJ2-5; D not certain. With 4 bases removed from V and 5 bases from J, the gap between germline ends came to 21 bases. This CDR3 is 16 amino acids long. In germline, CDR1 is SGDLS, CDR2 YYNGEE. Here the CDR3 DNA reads TGTGCCAGCAGCACCGGATTATGGACGGCGGTGGAGACCCAGTACTTC. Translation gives CASSTGLWTAVETQYF.

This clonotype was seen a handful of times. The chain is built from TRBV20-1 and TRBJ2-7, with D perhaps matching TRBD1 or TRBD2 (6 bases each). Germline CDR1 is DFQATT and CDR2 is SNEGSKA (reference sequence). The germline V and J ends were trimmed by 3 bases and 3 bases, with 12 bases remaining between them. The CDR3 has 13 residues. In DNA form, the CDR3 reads TGCAGTGCTAGGGGCAGGGGAGGCTACGAGCAGTACTTC. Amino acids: CSARGRGGYEQYF.

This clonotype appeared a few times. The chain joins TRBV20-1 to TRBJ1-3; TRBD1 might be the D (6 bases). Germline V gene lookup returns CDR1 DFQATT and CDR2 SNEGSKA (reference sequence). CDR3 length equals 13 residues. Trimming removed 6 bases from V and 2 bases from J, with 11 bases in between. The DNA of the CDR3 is TGCAGTGCCGCACAGGGTGCTGGAAACACCATATATTTT. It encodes CSAAQGAGNTIYF.

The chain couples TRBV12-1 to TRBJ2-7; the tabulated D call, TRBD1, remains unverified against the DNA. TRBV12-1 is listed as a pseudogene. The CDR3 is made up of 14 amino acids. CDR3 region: CASGTGPGRAEQYF. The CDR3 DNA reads TGTGCCAGCGGCACCGGGCCAGGGAGAGCCGAGCAGTACTTC.

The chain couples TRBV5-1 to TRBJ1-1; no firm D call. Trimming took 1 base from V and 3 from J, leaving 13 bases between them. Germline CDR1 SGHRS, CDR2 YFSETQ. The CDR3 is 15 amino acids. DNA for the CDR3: TGCGCCAGCAGCTTGCTCGGTGGGGTCGACACTGAAGCTTTCTTT. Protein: CASSLLGGVDTEAFF.

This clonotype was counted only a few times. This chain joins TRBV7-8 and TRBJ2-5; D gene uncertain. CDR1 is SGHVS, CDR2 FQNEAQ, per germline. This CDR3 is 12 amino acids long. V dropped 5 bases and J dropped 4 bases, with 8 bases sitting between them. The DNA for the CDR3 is TGTGCCAGCAGCATCGGACCAGAGACCCAGTACTTC. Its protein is CASSIGPETQYF. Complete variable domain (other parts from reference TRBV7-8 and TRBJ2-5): GAGVSQSPRYKVAKRGQDVALRCDPISGHVSLFWYQQALGQGPEFLTYFQNEAQLDKSGLPSDRFFAERPEGSVSTLKIQRTQQEDSAVYLCASSIGPETQYFGPGTRLLVL.

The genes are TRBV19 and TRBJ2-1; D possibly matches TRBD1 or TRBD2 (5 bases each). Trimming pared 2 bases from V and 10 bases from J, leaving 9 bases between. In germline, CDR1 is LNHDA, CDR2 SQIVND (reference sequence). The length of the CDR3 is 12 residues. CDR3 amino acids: CASSIWGNEQFF. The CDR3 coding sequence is TGTGCCAGTAGTATATGGGGGAACGAGCAGTTCTTC.

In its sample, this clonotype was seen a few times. The CDR3 reads CAISESPSGLDGKNIQYF. CDR3 sequence (DNA): TGTGCCATCAGTGAGTCCCCTAGCGGGCTCGACGGCAAAAACATTCAGTACTTC. The V gene is TRBV10-3, the J gene TRBJ2-4; 8 bases line up with TRBD2. Germline values: CDR1 ENHRY, CDR2 SYGVKD. The V segment lost 0 bases and the J segment 3 bases; nucleotides outside the gene matches: 10. This CDR3 has 18 residues.